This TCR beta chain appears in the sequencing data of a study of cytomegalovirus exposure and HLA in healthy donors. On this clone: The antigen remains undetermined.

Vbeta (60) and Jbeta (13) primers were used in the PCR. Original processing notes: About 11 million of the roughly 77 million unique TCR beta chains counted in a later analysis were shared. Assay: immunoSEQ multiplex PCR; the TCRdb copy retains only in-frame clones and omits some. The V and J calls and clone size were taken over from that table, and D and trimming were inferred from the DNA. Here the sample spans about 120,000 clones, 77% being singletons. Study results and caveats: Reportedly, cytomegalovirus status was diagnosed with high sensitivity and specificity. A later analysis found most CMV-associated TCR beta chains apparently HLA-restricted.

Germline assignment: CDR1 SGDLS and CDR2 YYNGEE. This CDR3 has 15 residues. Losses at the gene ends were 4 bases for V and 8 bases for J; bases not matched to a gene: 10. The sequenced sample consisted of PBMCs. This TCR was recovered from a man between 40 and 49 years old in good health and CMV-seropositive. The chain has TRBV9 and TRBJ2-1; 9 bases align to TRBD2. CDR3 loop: CASSFAGGPGDEQFF. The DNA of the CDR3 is TGTGCCAGCAGCTTCGCGGGGGGGCCAGGGGATGAGCAGTTCTTC.